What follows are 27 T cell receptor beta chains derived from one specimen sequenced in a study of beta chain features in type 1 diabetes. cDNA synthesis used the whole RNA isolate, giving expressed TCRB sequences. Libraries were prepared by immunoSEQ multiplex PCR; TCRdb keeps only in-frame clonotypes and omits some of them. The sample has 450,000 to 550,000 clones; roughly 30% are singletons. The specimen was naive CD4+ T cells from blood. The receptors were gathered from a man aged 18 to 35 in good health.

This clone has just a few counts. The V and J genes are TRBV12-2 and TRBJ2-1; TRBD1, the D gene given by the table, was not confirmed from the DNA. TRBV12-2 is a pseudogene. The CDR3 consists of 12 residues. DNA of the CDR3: TGTGCAAGTCGCCAGAATTGCAATGAGCAGTTCTTC. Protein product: CASRQNCNEQFF.

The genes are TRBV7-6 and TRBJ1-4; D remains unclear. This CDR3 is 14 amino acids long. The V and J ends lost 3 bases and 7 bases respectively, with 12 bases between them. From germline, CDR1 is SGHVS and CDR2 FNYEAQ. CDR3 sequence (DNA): TGTGCCAGCAGCTTGACGGTTGCAACTGAAAAACTGTTTTTT. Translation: CASSLTVATEKLFF.

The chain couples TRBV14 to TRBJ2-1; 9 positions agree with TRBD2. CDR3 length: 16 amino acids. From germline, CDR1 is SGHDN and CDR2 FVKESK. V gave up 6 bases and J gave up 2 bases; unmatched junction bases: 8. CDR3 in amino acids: CASRAARLAAYNEQFF. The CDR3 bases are TGTGCCAGCAGAGCAGCCCGACTAGCGGCCTACAATGAGCAGTTCTTC.

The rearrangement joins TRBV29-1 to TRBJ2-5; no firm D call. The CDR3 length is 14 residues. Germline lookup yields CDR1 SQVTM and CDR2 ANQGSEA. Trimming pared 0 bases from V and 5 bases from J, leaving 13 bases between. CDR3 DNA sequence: TGCAGCGTTGAAGAAGAGGCGGCTAGGGAGACCCAGTACTTC. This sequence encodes CSVEEEAARETQYF.

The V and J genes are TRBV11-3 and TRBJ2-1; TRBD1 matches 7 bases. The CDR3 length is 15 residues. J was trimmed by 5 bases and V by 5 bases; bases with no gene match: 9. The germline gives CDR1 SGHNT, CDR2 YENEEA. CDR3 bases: TGTGCCAGCAGCCTCTTATCGACAGGGAACAATGAGCAGTTCTTC. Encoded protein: CASSLLSTGNNEQFF.

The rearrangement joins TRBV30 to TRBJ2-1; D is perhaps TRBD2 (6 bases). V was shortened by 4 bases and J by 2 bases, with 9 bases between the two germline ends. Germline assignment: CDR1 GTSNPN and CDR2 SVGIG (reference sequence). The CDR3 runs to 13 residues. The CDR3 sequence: CAWTRGTYNEQFF. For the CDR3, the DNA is TGTGCCTGGACCCGGGGGACCTACAATGAGCAGTTCTTC.

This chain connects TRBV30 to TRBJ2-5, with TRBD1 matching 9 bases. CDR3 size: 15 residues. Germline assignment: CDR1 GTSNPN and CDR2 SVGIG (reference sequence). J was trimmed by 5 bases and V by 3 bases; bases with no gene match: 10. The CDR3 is CAWSLDRGGEETQYF. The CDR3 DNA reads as TGTGCCTGGAGCCTAGACAGGGGGGGTGAGGAGACCCAGTACTTC.

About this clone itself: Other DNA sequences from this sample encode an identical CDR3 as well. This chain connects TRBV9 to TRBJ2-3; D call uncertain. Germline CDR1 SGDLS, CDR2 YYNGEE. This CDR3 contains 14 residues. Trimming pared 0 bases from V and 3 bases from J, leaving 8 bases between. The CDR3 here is CASSVEGLTDTQYF. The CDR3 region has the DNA TGTGCCAGCAGCGTAGAAGGGTTGACAGATACGCAGTATTTT.

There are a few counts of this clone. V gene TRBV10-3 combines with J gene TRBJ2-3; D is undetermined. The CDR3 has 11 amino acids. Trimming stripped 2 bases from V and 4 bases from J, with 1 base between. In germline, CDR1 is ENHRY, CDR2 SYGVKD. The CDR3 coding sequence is TGTGCCATCAGTGAGGCAGATACGCAGTATTTT. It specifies CAISEADTQYF.

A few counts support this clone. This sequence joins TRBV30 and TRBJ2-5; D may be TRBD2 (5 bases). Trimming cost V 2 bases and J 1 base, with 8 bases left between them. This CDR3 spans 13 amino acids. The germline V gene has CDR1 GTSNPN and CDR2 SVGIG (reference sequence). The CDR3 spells CAWSRRVQETQYF. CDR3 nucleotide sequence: TGTGCCTGGAGTAGGCGGGTCCAAGAGACCCAGTACTTC.

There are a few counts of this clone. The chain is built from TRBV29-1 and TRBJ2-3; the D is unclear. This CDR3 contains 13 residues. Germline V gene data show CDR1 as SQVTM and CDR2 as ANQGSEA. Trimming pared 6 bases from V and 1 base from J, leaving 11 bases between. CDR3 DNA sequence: TGCAGCGTAGACCGGACGCGCACAGATACGCAGTATTTT. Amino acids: CSVDRTRTDTQYF.

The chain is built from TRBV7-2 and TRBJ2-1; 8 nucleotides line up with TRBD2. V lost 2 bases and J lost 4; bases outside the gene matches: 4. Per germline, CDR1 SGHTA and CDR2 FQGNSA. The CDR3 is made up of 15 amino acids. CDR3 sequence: CASSLPTSVYNEQFF. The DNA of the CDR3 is TGTGCCAGCAGCTTACCGACTAGCGTTTACAATGAGCAGTTCTTC.

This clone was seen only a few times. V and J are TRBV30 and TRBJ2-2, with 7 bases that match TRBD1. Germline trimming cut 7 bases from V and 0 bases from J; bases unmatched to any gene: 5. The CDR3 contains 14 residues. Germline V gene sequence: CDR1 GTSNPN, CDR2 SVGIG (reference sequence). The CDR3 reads CALSGTANTGELFF. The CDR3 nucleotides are TGTGCCTTATCCGGGACAGCGAACACCGGGGAGCTGTTTTTT.

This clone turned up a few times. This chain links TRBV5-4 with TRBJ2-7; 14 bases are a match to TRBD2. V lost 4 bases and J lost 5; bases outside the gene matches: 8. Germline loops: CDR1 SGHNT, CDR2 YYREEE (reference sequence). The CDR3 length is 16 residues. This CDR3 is CASSPRGLAGAHEQYF. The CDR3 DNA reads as TGTGCCAGCAGCCCAAGGGGACTAGCGGGAGCCCACGAGCAGTACTTC.

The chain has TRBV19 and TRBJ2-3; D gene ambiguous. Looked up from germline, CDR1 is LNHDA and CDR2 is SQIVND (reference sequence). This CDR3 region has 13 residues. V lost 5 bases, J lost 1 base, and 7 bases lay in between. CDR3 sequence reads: CASSVTGTDTQYF. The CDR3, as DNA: TGTGCCAGTAGTGTTACAGGCACAGATACGCAGTATTTT.

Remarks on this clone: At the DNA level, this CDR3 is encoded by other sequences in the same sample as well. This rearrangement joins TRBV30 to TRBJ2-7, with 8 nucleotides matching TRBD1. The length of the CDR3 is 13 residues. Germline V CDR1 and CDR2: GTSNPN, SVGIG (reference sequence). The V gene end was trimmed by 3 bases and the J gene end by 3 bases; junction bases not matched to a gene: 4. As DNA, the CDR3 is TGTGCCTGGAGCCAAGACAGGGGCTACGAGCAGTACTTC. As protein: CAWSQDRGYEQYF.

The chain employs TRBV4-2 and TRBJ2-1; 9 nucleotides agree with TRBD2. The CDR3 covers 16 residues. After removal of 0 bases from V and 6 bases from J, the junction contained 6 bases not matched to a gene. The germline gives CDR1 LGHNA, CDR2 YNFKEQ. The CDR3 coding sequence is TGTGCCAGCAGCCAAGATAGCGGGAGAGTGGTCAATGAGCAGTTCTTC. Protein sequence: CASSQDSGRVVNEQFF.

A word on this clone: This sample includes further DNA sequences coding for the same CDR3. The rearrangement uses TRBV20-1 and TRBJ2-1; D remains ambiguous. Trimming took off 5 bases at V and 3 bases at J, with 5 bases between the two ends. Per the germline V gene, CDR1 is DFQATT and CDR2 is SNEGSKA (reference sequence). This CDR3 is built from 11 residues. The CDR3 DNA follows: TGCAGTGCTCTCGGCTACAATGAGCAGTTCTTC. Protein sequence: CSALGYNEQFF.

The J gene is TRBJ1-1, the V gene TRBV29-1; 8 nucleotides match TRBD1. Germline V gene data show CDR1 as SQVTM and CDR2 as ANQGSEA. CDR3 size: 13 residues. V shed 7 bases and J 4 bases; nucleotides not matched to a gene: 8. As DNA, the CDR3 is TGCAGCGGTGGGACAGGTGGTGGCACTGAAGCTTTCTTT. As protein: CSGGTGGGTEAFF.

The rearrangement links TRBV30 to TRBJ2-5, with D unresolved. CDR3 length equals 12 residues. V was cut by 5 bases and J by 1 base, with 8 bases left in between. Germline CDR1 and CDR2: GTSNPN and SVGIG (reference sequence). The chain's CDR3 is CAWGRSQETQYF. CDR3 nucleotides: TGTGCCTGGGGACGGAGCCAAGAGACCCAGTACTTC.

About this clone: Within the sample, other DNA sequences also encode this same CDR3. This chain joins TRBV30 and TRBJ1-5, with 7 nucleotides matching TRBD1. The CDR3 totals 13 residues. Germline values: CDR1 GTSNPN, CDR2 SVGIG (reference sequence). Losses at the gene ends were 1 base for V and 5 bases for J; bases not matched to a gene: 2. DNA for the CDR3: TGTGCCTGGAGTGACAGGGGAGATCAGCCCCAGCATTTT. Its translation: CAWSDRGDQPQHF. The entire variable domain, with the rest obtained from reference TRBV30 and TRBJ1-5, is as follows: SQTIHQWPATLVQPVGSPLSLECTVEGTSNPNLYWYRQAAGRGLQLLFYSVGIGQISSEVPQNLSASRPQDRQFILSSKKLLLSDSGFYLCAWSDRGDQPQHFGDGTRLSIL.

CDR3 amino acids: CASSARVAGELFF. The CDR3 DNA is TGCGCCAGCAGCGCCCGGGTGGCCGGGGAGCTGTTTTTT. This chain joins TRBV5-1 and TRBJ2-2; D unclear. The CDR3 contains 13 residues. V shed 4 bases and J shed 6 bases, with 10 bases lying between them. Per the germline V gene, CDR1 is SGHRS and CDR2 is YFSETQ. The variable domain in full, with the rest retrieved from reference TRBV5-1 and TRBJ2-2, is KAGVTQTPRYLIKTRGQQVTLSCSPISGHRSVSWYQQTPGQGLQFLFEYFSETQRNKGNFPGRFSGRQFSNSRSEMNVSTLELGDSALYLCASSARVAGELFFGEGSRLTVL.

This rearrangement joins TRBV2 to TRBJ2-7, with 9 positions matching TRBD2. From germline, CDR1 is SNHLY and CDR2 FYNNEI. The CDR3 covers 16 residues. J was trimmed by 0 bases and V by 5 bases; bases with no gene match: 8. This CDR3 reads CASSLGTSRSSYEQYF. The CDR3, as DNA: TGTGCCAGCAGTCTTGGGACTAGCAGGAGCTCCTACGAGCAGTACTTC.

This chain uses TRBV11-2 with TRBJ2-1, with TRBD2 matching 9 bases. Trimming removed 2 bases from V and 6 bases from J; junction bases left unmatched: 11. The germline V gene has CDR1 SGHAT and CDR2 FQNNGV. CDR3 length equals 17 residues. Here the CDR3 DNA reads TGTGCCAGCAGCTTATCATTCGGGCTAGCGGGACTCAATGAGCAGTTCTTC. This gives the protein CASSLSFGLAGLNEQFF. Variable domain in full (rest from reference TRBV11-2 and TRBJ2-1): EAGVAQSPRYKIIEKRQSVAFWCNPISGHATLYWYQQILGQGPKLLIQFQNNGVVDDSQLPKDRFSAERLKGVDSTLKIQPAKLEDSAVYLCASSLSFGLAGLNEQFFGPGTRLTVL.

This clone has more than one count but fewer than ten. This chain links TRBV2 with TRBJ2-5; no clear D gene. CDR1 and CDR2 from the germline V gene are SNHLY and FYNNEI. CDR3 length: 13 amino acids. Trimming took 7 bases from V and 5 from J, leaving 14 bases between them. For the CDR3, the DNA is TGTGCCAGCAATCCCCGGCAGTTGGAGACCCAGTACTTC. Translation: CASNPRQLETQYF. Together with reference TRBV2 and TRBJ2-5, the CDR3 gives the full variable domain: EPEVTQTPSHQVTQMGQEVILRCVPISNHLYFYWYRQILGQKVEFLVSFYNNEISEKSEIFDDQFSVERPDGSNFTLKIRSTKLEDSAMYFCASNPRQLETQYFGPGTRLLVL.

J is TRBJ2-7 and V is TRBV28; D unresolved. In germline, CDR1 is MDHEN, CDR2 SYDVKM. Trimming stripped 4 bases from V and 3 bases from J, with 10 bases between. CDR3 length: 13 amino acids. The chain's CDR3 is CASSSTPLYEQYF. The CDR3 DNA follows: TGTGCCAGCAGTTCCACACCCCTCTACGAGCAGTACTTC.

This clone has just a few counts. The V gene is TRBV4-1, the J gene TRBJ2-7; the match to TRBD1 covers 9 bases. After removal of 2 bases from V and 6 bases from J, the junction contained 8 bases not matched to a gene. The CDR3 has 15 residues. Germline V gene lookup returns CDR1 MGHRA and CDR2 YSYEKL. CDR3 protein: CASSQPGTGNPEQYF. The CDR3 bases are TGCGCCAGCAGCCAACCTGGGACAGGGAACCCCGAGCAGTACTTC.